This TCR beta chain was sequenced in a study of response to subunit inactivated influenza vaccine. The germline gives CDR1 LNHNV, CDR2 YYDKDF (reference sequence). The V and J ends lost 0 bases and 3 bases respectively, with 18 bases between them. This CDR3 has 18 amino acids. Study-wide results and caveats: Authors suggested few new T cells are recruited by each seasonal influenza vaccination.

This clonotype has at least ten counts. Its antigen remains unknown. TCRdb analysed the RT-PCR reads with MiXCR anew, one entry per CDR3 protein. Seen here are about 500,000 distinct CDR3 sequences, 15% to 20% observed once, and the top ten hold approximately 3%. This clonotype was sampled from a man aged 45 to 75 who received an inactivated influenza vaccine. This specimen consisted of CD4+ T cells sorted from PBMCs, obtained about 24 months after vaccination. The V and J genes are TRBV15 and TRBJ1-3; maybe TRBD1 (6 bases). CDR3 sequence reads: CATSRDWGGAPIGNTIYF. In DNA form, the CDR3 reads TGTGCCACCAGCAGAGATTGGGGGGGCGCGCCGATTGGAAACACCATATATTTT.